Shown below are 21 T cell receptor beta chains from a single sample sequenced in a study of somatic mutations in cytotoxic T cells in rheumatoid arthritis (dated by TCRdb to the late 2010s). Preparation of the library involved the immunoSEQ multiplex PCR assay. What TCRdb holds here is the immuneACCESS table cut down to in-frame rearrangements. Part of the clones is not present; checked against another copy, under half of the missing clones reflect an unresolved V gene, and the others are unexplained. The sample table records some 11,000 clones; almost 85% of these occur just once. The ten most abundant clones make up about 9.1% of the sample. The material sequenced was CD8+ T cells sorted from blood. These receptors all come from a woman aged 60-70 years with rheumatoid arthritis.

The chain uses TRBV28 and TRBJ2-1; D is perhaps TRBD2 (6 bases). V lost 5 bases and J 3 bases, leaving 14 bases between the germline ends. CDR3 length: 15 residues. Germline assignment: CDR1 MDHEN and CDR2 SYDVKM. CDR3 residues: CASSPSSDVYNEQFF. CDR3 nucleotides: TGTGCCAGCAGTCCCTCTAGCGACGTCTACAATGAGCAGTTCTTC.

Here the CDR3 reads CASSRENLYYEQYF. The CDR3 DNA follows: TGTGCCAGCAGTCGCGAAAACCTCTACTACGAGCAGTACTTC. This sequence joins TRBV7-6 and TRBJ2-7; no firm D call. The V and J ends lost 6 bases and 3 bases respectively, with 15 bases between them. CDR1 and CDR2 from the germline V gene are SGHVS and FNYEAQ. The length of the CDR3 is 14 residues.

The CDR3 sequence: CASSLTSGRAETQYF. The CDR3 region has the DNA TGTGCCAGCAGCTTGACTAGCGGGAGGGCAGAGACCCAGTACTTC. The J gene is TRBJ2-5, the V gene TRBV7-8; 14 bases are shared with TRBD2. CDR3 length: 15 residues. Losses at the gene ends were 3 bases for V and 4 bases for J; bases not matched to a gene: 1. CDR1 is SGHVS, CDR2 FQNEAQ, per germline.

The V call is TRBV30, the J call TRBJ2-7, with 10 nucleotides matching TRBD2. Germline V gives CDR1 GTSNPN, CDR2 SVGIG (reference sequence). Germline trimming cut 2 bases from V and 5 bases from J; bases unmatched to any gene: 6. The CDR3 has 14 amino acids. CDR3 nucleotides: TGTGCCTGGAGTACTTCCGGGACTAGCGACGAGCAGTACTTC. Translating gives CAWSTSGTSDEQYF. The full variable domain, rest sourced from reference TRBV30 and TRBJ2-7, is SQTIHQWPATLVQPVGSPLSLECTVEGTSNPNLYWYRQAAGRGLQLLFYSVGIGQISSEVPQNLSASRPQDRQFILSSKKLLLSDSGFYLCAWSTSGTSDEQYFGPGTRLTVT.

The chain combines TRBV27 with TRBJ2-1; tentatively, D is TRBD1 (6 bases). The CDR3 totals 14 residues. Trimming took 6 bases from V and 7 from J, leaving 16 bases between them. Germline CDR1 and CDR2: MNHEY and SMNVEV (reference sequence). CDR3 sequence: CASSQSTQGNEQFF. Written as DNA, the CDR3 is TGTGCCAGCAGCCAATCCACACAGGGAAATGAGCAGTTCTTC.

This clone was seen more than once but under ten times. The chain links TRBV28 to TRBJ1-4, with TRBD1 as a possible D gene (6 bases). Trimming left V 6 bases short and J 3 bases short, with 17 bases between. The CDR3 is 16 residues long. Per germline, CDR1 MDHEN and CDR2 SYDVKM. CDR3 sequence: CASSTPRQGSNEKLFF. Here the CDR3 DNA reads TGTGCCAGCAGCACTCCCCGCCAGGGGTCTAATGAAAAACTGTTTTTT.

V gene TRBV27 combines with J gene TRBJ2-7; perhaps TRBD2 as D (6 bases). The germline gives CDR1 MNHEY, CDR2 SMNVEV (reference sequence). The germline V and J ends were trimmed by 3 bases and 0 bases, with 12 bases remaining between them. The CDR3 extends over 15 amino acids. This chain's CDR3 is CASSFLGGNSYEQYF. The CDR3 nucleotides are TGTGCCAGCAGTTTTTTGGGCGGGAACTCCTACGAGCAGTACTTC.

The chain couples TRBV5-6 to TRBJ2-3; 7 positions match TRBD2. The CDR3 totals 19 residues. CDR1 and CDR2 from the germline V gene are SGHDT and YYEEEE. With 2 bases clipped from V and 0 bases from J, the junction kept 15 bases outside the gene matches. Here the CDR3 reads CASSLNTAGADLSTDTQYF. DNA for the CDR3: TGTGCCAGCAGCTTAAATACGGCGGGAGCCGACCTTAGCACAGATACGCAGTATTTT.

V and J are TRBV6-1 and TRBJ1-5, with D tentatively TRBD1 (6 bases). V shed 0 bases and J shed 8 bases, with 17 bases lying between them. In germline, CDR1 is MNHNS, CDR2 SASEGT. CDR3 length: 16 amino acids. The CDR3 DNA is TGTGCCAGCAGTGAAGCGGAGGCGGGGGGCTGGAAGCCCCAGCATTTT. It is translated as CASSEAEAGGWKPQHF.

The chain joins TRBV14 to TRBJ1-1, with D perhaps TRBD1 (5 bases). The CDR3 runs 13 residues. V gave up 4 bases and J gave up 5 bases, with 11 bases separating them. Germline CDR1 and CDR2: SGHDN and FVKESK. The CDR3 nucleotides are TGTGCCAGCAGCCCCCAGACAGTGACTGAAGCTTTCTTT. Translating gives CASSPQTVTEAFF.

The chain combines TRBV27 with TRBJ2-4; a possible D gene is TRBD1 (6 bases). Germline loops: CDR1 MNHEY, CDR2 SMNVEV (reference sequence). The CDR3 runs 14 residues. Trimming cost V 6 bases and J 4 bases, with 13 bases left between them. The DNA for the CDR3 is TGTGCCAGCAGCCCCTACGGACAGAAAAACATTCAGTACTTC. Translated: CASSPYGQKNIQYF.

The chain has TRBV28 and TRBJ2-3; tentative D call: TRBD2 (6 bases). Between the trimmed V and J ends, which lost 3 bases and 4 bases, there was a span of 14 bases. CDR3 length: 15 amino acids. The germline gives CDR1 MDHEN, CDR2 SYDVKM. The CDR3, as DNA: TGTGCCAGCAGTTTTTGGAGGGCCAGCGCAGATACGCAGTATTTT. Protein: CASSFWRASADTQYF.

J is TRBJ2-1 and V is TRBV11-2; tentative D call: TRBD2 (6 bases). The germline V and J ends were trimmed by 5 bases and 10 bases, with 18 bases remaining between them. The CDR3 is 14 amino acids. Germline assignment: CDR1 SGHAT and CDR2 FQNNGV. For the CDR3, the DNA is TGTGCCAGCAGCAGACCGGGACTCGAAGGGGAGCAGTTCTTC. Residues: CASSRPGLEGEQFF. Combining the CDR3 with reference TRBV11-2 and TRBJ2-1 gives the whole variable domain EAGVAQSPRYKIIEKRQSVAFWCNPISGHATLYWYQQILGQGPKLLIQFQNNGVVDDSQLPKDRFSAERLKGVDSTLKIQPAKLEDSAVYLCASSRPGLEGEQFFGPGTRLTVL.

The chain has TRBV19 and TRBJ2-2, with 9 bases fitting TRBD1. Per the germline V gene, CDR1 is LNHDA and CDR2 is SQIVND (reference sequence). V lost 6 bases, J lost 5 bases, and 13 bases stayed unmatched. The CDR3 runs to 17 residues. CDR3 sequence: CASRAKGQGRGTGELFF. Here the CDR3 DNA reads TGTGCCAGTAGGGCGAAAGGACAGGGGAGAGGAACCGGGGAGCTGTTTTTT.

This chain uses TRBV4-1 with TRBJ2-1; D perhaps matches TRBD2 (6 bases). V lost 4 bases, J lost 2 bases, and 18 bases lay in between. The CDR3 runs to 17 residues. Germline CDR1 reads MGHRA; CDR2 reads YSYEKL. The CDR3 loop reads CASSLTTSPIPYNEQFF. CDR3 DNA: TGCGCCAGCAGCCTAACCACTAGCCCGATCCCCTACAATGAGCAGTTCTTC.

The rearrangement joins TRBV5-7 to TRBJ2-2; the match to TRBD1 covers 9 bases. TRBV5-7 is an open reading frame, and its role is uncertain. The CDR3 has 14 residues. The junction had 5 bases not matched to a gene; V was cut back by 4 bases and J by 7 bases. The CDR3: CASSGTGINGELFF. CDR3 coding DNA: TGTGCCAGCAGCGGGACAGGGATCAACGGGGAGCTGTTTTTT.

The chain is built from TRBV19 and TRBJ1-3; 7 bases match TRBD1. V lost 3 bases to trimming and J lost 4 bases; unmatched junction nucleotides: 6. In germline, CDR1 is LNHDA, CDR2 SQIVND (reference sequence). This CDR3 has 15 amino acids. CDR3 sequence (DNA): TGTGCCAGTAGTATGGGGTCGGGACAGGGAAACACCATATATTTT. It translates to CASSMGSGQGNTIYF.

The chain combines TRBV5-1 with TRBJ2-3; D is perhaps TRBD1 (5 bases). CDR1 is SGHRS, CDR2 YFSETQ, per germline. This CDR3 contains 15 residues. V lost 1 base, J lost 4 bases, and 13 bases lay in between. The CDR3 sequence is CASSLTSGRPDTQYF. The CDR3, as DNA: TGCGCCAGCAGCTTGACTTCAGGGCGGCCAGATACGCAGTATTTT.

CDR3 DNA: TGCGCCAGCAGCTTGGGAGGACTAGCGGGACCCCCCTACGAGCAGTACTTC. Translating gives CASSLGGLAGPPYEQYF. V gene TRBV5-1 combines with J gene TRBJ2-7; TRBD2 matches 12 bases. J was trimmed by 2 bases and V by 0 bases; bases with no gene match: 6. This CDR3 comprises 17 residues. CDR1 SGHRS and CDR2 YFSETQ come from the germline V gene. Variable domain in full (rest from reference TRBV5-1 and TRBJ2-7): KAGVTQTPRYLIKTRGQQVTLSCSPISGHRSVSWYQQTPGQGLQFLFEYFSETQRNKGNFPGRFSGRQFSNSRSEMNVSTLELGDSALYLCASSLGGLAGPPYEQYFGPGTRLTVT.

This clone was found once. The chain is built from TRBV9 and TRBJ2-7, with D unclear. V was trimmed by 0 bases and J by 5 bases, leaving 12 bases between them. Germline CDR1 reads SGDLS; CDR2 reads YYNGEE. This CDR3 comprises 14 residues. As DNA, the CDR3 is TGTGCCAGCAGCGTAGGTGGGCTCGCCAACGAGCAGTACTTC. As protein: CASSVGGLANEQYF.

CDR3 in amino acids: CAGGEIRVMNTEAFF. CDR3 nucleotide sequence: TGTGCCGGGGGGGAGATCAGGGTAATGAACACTGAAGCTTTCTTT. The chain combines TRBV6-5 with TRBJ1-1, with D tentatively TRBD1 (5 bases). Germline V gives CDR1 MNHEY, CDR2 SVGAGI. V lost 11 bases, J lost 0 bases, and 19 bases lay in between. This CDR3 has 15 residues.